This T cell receptor beta chain stems from a study of CD8+ T cells in alopecia areata (dated by TCRdb to between 2018 and 2020). At the level of the whole study: Treated patients were enrolled in an open-label pilot trial of oral tofacitinib, 5 to 10 mg twice daily, for moderate-to-severe alopecia areata. Patients stayed on tofacitinib for 6 to 18 months and then had 6 months of follow-up off drug so that delayed response and recurrence could be assessed. Patients on tofacitinib were biopsied at baseline and after 4 and 24 weeks of treatment, and several of the patients also had a later scalp biopsy. In humans, TCRbeta sequencing was performed on scalp tissue and on sorted CD4+ and CD8+ peripheral blood T cells from healthy controls and from patients with patchy or totalis/universalis alopecia areata. The SALT score, which quantifies the percentage of affected scalp surface area, was used to measure disease severity in treated patients. immunoSEQ multiplex PCR using 35 Vbeta forward primers and 13 Jbeta reverse primers was used to amplify TCRbeta CDR3 regions. To study T cell clonal expansion in alopecia areata, the researchers applied high-throughput TCRbeta sequencing to both the C3H/HeJ mouse model and human patients. RNA was obtained with the PAXgene miRNA kit for fixed scalp, the miRNeasy kit for PBMCs, and the RNeasy kit for mouse skin. Scalp clonality was compared across normal scalp (n=4), patchy alopecia areata scalp (n=8), and alopecia totalis/universalis scalp (n=8).

As to this clone: Which antigen it targets is not known. The sample holds no much larger clone one base away, and base qualities are not on file.

The research as a whole found: Unlike mouse skin, which is dominated by gammadelta T cells, normal human skin has resident alphabeta T cells that are also sequenced, and this complicates analysis of the scalp TCR repertoire. The treated cohort was small, with a single nonresponder, so links between baseline CD8+ expansion and response need larger studies. During tofacitinib treatment, many expanded lesional clones remained in scalp and blood, and this persistence may partly explain relapse after treatment is stopped. Scalp clonality and the number of expanded CD8+ clones among the top 100 scalp clones were significantly decreased by tofacitinib. Shared TCR sequences between patients were less evident than in mice, which may be partly attributable to HLA diversity in the patient population. Higher clonality and more expanded CD8+ clones were observed in lesional scalp than in normal scalp, particularly in alopecia totalis/universalis, a finding suggestive of antigenic drive.

To prepare the library, the immunoSEQ multiplex PCR assay was applied. For TCR sequencing, RNA was extracted from every sample and reverse transcribed into cDNA to serve as template. First-strand cDNA was synthesized using SuperScript III with a 2:1 mix of oligo-dT and random hexamers. Amplification bias was assessed with a synthetic immune receptor repertoire, and residual bias was removed computationally. Per the source publication's procedure: Raw reads were preprocessed to remove errors, and CDR3 was defined by IMGT conventions from the conserved cysteine to phenylalanine. Clonality was calculated as 1 minus Shannon entropy normalized by log2 of the number of productive unique TCRs. CD4 or CD8 identity of scalp clones was inferred by cross-referencing scalp TCRbeta sequences with sorted blood CD4 and CD8 repertoires. Held by TCRdb, this immuneACCESS table contains in-frame sequences only and omits some clones. Under half of the omission traces to an unresolved V gene where checked; the cause of the rest is unknown. D and trimming were read from the DNA, whereas the V and J calls and clone size are those reported in that table. This sample holds about 42,000 clones; around 71% were observed only once. The ten largest account for 21% of the sample.

This sample's time point label indicates: around 4 weeks on oral tofacitinib. Sample treatment or condition, as interpreted from the label and publication: oral pan-JAK inhibitor, 5-10 mg twice daily. From alopecia areata patients, peripheral blood was collected along with lesional scalp punch biopsies. PBMCs were isolated by density centrifugation and stained for CD3, CD4 and CD8, after which CD4+ and CD8+ T cells were sorted on a FACSAria. From the cysteine up to the phenylalanine, the CDR3 has a length of 15 residues. The only DNA kept is the CDR3, 45 bases in frame from the first base. The germline V gene encodes CDR1 MNHEY and CDR2 SMNVEV (reference sequence). Trimming at the junction amounts to 8 bases on V and 2 bases on J, and the germline ends lie 18 bases apart.

The source is a human donor with alopecia areata. The material sequenced was CD8+ T cells sorted from blood, taken at week 4, from a patient treated with tofacitinib. The chain joins TRBV27 to TRBJ1-1; the D gene lacks a confident call. In nucleotides, the sequence is TGTGCCAGCCACGACTCGCCCGACGGCAACACTGAAGCTTTCTTT. Translation gives CASHDSPDGNTEAFF.